This T cell receptor (beta chain) was observed in a study of blood T cell repertoires in COVID-19. J gave up 9 bases and V 4 bases, and 6 bases lay outside the gene matches. From germline, CDR1 is SGDLS and CDR2 YYNGEE. CDR3 size: 13 residues. The protocol was immunoSEQ multiplex PCR, while the TCRdb copy is restricted to in-frame clones and leaves out a portion. The sample shows 79,000 or so clones, 86% of them seen only once. V and J are TRBV9 and TRBJ1-2; 10 bases align to TRBD1. The sample was peripheral blood. This clonotype was sampled from a human donor in a cohort sampled during active COVID-19. The CDR3 DNA follows: TGTGCCAGCAGCCCTGGACAGGGGGAACGCTACACCTTC. Translation gives CASSPGQGERYTF. Together with reference TRBV9 and TRBJ1-2, the CDR3 gives the full variable domain: DSGVTQTPKHLITATGQRVTLRCSPRSGDLSVYWYQQSLDQGLQFLIQYYNGEERAKGNILERFSAQQFPDLHSELNLSSLELGDSALYFCASSPGQGERYTFGSGTRLTVV.